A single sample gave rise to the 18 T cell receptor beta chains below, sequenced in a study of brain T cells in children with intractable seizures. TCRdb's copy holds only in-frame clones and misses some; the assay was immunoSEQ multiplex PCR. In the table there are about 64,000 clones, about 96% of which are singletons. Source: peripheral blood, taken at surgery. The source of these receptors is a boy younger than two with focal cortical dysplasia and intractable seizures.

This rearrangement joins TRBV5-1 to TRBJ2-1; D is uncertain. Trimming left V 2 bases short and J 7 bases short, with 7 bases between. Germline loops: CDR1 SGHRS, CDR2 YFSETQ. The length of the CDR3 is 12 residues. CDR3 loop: CASSLIGNEQFF. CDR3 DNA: TGCGCCAGCAGCTTAATAGGGAATGAGCAGTTCTTC.

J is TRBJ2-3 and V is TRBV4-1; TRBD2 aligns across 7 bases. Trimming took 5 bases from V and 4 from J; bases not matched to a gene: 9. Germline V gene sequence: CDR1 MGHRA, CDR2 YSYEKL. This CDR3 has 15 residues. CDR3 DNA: TGCGCCAGCAGCGCCCGGGACTACCTTCCAGATACGCAGTATTTT. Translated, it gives CASSARDYLPDTQYF.

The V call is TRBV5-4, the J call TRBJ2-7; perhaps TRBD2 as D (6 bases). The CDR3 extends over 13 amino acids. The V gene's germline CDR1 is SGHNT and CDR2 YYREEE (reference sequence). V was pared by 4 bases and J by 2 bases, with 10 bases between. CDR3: CASSGGTTYEQYF. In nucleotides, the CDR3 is TGTGCCAGCAGCGGGGGGACGACCTACGAGCAGTACTTC.

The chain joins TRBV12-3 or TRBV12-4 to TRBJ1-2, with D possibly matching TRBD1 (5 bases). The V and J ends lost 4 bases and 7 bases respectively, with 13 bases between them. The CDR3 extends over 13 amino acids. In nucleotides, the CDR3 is TGTGCCAGCAGTTGGGTGGGGCGGCCTGGCTACACCTTC. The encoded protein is CASSWVGRPGYTF.

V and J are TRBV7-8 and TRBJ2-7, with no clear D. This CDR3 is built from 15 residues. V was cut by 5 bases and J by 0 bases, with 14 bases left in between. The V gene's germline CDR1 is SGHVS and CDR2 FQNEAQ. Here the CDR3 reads CASSARPRSSYEQYF. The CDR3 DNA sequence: TGTGCCAGCAGCGCTCGACCGAGGAGCTCCTACGAGCAGTACTTC. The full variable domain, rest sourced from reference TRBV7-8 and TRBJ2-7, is GAGVSQSPRYKVAKRGQDVALRCDPISGHVSLFWYQQALGQGPEFLTYFQNEAQLDKSGLPSDRFFAERPEGSVSTLKIQRTQQEDSAVYLCASSARPRSSYEQYFGPGTRLTVT.

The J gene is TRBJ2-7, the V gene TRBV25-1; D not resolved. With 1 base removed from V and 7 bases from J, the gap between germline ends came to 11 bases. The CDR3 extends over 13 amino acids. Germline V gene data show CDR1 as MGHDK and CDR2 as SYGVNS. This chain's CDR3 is CASSESLAREQYF. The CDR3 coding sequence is TGTGCCAGCAGTGAATCCCTGGCACGGGAGCAGTACTTC.

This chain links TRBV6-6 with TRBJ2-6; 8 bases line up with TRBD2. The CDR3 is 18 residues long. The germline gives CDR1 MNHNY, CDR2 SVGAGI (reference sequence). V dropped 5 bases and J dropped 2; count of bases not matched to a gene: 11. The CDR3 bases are TGTGCCAGCAGTCCCCAGCCCCGGGGGGGCCCTGGGGCCAACGTCCTGACTTTC. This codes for CASSPQPRGGPGANVLTF.

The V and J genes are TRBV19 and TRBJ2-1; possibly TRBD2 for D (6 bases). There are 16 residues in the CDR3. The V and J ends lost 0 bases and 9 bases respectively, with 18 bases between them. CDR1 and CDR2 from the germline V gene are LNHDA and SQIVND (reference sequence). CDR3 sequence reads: CASSIEVISGGPEQFF. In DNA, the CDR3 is TGTGCCAGTAGTATAGAGGTGATTAGCGGAGGTCCTGAGCAGTTCTTC. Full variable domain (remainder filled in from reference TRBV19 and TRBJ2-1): DGGITQSPKYLFRKEGQNVTLSCEQNLNHDAMYWYRQDPGQGLRLIYYSQIVNDFQKGDIAEGYSVSREKKESFPLTVTSAQKNPTAFYLCASSIEVISGGPEQFFGPGTRLTVL.

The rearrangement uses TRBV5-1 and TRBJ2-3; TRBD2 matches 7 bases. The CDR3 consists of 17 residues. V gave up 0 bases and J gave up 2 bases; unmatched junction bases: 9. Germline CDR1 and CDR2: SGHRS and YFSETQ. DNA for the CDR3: TGCGCCAGCAGCTTGGGCGGTCTAGCGGCTTACACAGATACGCAGTATTTT. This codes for CASSLGGLAAYTDTQYF.

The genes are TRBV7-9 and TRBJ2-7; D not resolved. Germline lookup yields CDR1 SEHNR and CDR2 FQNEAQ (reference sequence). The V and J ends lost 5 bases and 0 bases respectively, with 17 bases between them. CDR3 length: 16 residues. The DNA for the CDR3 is TGTGCCAGCAGCCCCCGGGTAGCCCCCTCCTCCTACGAGCAGTACTTC. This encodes CASSPRVAPSSYEQYF.

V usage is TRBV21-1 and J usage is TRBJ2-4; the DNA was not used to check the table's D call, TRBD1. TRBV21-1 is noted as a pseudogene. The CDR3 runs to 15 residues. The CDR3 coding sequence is TGTGCCAGCAGCGCCAGATCGGGACAGAGAAACATTCAGTACTTC. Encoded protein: CASSARSGQRNIQYF.

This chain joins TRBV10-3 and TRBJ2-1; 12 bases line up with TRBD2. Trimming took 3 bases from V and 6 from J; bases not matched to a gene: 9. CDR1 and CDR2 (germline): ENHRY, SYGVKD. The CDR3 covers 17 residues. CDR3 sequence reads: CAISDVLLAGGFNEQFF. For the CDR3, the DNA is TGTGCCATCAGTGACGTCCTACTAGCGGGGGGTTTCAATGAGCAGTTCTTC.

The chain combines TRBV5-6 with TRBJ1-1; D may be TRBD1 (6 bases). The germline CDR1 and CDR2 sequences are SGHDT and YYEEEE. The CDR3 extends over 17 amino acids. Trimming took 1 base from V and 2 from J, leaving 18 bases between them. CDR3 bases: TGTGCCAGCAGCTTGTTATTGAGTTGGACAGACAACACTGAAGCTTTCTTT. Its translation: CASSLLLSWTDNTEAFF.

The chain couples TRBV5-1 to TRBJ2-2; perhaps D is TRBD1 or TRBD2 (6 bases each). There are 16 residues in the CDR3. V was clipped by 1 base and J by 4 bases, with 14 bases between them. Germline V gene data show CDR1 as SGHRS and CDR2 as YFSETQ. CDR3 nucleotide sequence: TGCGCCAGCAGCTTGCCCAGGGGAGGAAGCACCGGGGAGCTGTTTTTT. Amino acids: CASSLPRGGSTGELFF.

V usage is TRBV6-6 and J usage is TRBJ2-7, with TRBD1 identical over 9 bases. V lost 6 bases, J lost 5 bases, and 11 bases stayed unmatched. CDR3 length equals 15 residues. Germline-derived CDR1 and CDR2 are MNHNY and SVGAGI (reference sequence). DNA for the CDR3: TGTGCCAGCAGCACCACAGGGGGCGCGAGAGACGAGCAGTACTTC. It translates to CASSTTGGARDEQYF.

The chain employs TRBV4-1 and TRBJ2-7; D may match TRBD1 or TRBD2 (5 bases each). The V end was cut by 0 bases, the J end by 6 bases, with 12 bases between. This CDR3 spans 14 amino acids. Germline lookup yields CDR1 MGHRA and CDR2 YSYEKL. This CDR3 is CASSQEAGSREQYF. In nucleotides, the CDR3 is TGCGCCAGCAGCCAAGAGGCAGGGAGTCGCGAGCAGTACTTC.

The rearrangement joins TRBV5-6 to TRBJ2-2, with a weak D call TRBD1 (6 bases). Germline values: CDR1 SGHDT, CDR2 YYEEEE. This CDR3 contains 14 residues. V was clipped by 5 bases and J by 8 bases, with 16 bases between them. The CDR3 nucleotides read TGTGCCAGCAGGTTGCTTCAGGGGCCGGGGGAGCTGTTTTTT. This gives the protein CASRLLQGPGELFF.

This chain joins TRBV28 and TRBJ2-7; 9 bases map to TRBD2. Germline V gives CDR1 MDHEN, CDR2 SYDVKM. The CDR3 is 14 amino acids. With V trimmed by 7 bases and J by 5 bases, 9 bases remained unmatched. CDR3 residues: CASTRAGGLNEQYF. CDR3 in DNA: TGTGCCAGCACTAGAGCGGGGGGCCTCAACGAGCAGTACTTC.